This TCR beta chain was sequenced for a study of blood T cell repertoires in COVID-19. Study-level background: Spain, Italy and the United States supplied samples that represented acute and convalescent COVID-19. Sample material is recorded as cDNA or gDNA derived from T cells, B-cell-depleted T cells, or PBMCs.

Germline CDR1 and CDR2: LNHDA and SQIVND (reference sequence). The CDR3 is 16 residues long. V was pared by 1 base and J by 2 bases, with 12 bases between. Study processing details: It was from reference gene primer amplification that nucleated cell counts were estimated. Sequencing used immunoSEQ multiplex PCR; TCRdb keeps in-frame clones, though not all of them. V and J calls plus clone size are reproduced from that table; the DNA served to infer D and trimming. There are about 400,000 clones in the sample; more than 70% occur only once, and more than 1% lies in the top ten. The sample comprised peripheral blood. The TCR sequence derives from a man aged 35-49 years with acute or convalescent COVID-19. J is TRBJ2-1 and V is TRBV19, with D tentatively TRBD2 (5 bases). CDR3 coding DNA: TGTGCCAGTAGTATAGGCCCACTAGATACCTACAATGAGCAGTTCTTC. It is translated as CASSIGPLDTYNEQFF.